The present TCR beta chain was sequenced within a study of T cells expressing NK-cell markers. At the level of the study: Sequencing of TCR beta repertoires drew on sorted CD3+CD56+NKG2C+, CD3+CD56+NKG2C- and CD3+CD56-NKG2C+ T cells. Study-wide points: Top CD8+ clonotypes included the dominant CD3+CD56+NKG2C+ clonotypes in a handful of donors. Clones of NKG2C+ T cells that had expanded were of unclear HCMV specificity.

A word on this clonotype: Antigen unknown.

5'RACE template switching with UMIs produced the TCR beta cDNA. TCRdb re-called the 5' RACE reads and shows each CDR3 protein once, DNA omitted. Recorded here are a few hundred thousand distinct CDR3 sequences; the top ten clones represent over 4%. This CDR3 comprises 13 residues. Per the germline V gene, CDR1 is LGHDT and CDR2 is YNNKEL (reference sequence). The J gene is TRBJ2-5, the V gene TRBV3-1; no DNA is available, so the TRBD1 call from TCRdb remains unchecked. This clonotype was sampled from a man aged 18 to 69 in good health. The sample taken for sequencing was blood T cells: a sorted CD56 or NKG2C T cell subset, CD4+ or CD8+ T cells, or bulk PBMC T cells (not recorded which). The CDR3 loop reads CASSPPGTETQYF.